The following is a T cell receptor (beta chain) sequence with its context. Repertoires were generated with immunoSEQ multiplex PCR, while TCRdb's copy carries only in-frame clones and drops some. Of more than 55,000 clones in the sample, about 93% were seen once. Trimming removed 3 bases at V and 0 bases at J, with 16 bases between. The CDR3 has 17 residues. Germline V lookup: CDR1 SEHNR, CDR2 FQNEAQ (reference sequence). The sample originates from a study of T cell changes during pregnancy in multiple sclerosis. The source was peripheral blood, collected in the first trimester of pregnancy. The gene calls are TRBV7-9 and TRBJ2-3; D is possibly TRBD2 (7 bases). This TCR came from a female donor in good health, enrolled as a control in a pregnancy study. The CDR3 coding sequence is TGTGCCAGCAGCTTGATCACCCGGGGGGCTAGCACAGATACGCAGTATTTT. As protein: CASSLITRGASTDTQYF.